The present T cell receptor (beta chain) was sequenced within a study of beta chain features in type 1 diabetes. As for the study in general: Sorted cells examined across all samples numbered 100 million to 140 million.

The CDR3 is 15 amino acids. Germline assignment: CDR1 SGHTA and CDR2 FQGNSA. Unmatched junction bases numbered 7, after V lost 5 bases and J lost 4 bases. The study reverse transcribed the entire isolated RNA, so it sequenced expressed TCRB transcripts. The protocol was immunoSEQ multiplex PCR, while the TCRdb copy is restricted to in-frame clones and leaves out a portion. The sample has about 290,000 clones; under 8.5% are singletons. This rearrangement joins TRBV7-2 to TRBJ1-2, with 10 bases fitting TRBD1. The material sequenced was central memory CD4+ T cells from blood. The sequence was collected from a woman under 30 in good health. Written as DNA, the CDR3 is TGTGCCAGCAGCAACAGACAGGGGGCGGTCTATGGCTACACCTTC. It translates to CASSNRQGAVYGYTF.